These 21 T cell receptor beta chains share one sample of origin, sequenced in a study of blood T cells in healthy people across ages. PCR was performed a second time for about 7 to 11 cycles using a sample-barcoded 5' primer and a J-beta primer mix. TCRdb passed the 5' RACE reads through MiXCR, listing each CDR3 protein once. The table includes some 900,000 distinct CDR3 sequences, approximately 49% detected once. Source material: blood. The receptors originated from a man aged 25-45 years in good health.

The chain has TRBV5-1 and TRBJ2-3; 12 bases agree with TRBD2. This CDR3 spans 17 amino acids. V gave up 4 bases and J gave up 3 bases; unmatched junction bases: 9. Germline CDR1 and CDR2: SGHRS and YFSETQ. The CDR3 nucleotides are TGCGCCAGCAGCCCCGGACGACTAGCGGGGGATACAGATACGCAGTATTTT. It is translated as CASSPGRLAGDTDTQYF.

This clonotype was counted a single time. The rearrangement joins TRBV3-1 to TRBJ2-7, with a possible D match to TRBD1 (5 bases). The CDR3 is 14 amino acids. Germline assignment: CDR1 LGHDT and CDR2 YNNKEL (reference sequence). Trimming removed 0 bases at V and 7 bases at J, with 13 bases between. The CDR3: CASSQDRVRVEQYF. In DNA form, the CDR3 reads TGTGCCAGCAGCCAAGATCGAGTCAGGGTAGAGCAGTACTTC.

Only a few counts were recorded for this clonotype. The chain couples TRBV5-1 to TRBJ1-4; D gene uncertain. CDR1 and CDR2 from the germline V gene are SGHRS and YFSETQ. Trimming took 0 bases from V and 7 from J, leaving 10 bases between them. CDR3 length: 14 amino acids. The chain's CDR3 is CASSLGEWGEKLFF. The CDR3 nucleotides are TGCGCCAGCAGCTTGGGGGAGTGGGGTGAAAAACTGTTTTTT.

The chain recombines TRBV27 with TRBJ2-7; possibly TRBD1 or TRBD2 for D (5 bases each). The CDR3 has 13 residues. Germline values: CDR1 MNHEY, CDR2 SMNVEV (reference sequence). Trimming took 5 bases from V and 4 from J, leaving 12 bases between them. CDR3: CASSRGGRYEQYF. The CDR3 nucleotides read TGTGCCAGCAGTCGTGGGGGACGTTACGAGCAGTACTTC.

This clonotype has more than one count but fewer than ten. The CDR3 sequence is CASSGQVGANVLTF. CDR3 nucleotide sequence: TGTGCCAGCAGCGGACAGGTTGGGGCCAACGTCCTGACTTTC. The V and J genes are TRBV9 and TRBJ2-6, with a possible D match to TRBD1 (6 bases). The CDR3 loop spans 14 amino acids. Per the germline V gene, CDR1 is SGDLS and CDR2 is YYNGEE. V was pared by 3 bases and J by 3 bases, with 7 bases between.

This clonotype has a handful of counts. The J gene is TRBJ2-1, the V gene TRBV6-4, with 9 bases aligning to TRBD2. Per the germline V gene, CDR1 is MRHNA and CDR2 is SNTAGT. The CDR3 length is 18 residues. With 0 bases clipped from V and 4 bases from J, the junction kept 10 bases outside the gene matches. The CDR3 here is CASSDSGSSAGGYNEQFF. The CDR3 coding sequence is TGTGCCAGCAGTGACTCGGGCTCTTCAGCGGGGGGATACAATGAGCAGTTCTTC.

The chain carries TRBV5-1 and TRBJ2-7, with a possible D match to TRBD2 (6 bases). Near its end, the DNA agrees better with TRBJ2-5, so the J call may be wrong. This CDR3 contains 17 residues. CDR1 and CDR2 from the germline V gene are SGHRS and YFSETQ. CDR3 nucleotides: TGCGCCAGCAGCTTCGACCCCAATCCAGGGAGGAAGGAGACCCAGTACTTC. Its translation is CASSFDPNPGRKETQYF.

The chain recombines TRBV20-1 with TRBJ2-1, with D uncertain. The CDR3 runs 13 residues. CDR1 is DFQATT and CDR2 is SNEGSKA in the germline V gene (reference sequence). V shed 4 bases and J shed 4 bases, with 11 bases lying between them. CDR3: CSAILFMYNEQFF. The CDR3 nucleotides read TGCAGTGCTATATTGTTCATGTACAATGAGCAGTTCTTC.

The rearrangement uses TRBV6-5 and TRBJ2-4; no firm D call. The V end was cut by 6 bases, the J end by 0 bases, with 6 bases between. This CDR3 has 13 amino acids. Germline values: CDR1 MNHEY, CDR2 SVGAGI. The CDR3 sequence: CASREQAKNIQYF. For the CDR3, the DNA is TGTGCCAGCAGGGAGCAAGCCAAAAACATTCAGTACTTC.

The chain's CDR3 is CASSLYSVMNTEAFF. The CDR3 DNA reads as TGTGCCAGCAGCTTGTACAGCGTGATGAACACTGAAGCTTTCTTT. The chain links TRBV5-8 to TRBJ1-1; D is uncertain. The CDR3 has 15 amino acids. V was pared by 1 base and J by 0 bases, with 10 bases between. The V gene's germline CDR1 is SGHTS and CDR2 YDEGEE.

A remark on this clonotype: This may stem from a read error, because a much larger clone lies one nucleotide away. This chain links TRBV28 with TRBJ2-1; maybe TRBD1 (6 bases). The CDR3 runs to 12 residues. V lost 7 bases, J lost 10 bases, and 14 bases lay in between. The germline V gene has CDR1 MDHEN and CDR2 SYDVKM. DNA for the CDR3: TGTGCCAGCAATCACAGGGCTTACGAGCAGTTCTTC. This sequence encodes CASNHRAYEQFF.

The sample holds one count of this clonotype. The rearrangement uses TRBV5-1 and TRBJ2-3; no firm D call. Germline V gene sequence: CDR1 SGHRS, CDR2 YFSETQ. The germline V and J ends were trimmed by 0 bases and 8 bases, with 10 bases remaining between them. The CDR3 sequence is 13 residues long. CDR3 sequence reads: CASSLEGSSTQYF. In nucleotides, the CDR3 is TGCGCCAGCAGCTTGGAAGGATCGTCTACGCAGTATTTT.

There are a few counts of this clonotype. CDR3 sequence: CASSLISFSYNEQFF. CDR3 sequence (DNA): TGTGCCAGCAGTCTAATCTCCTTCTCCTACAATGAGCAGTTCTTC. The chain joins TRBV6-5 to TRBJ2-1; D gene ambiguous. The CDR3 has 15 residues. The germline V gene encodes CDR1 MNHEY and CDR2 SVGAGI. With 5 bases removed from V and 0 bases from J, the gap between germline ends came to 11 bases.

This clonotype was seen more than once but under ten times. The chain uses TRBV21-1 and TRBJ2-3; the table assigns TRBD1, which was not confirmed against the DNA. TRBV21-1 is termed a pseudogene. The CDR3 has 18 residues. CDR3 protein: CASRVHPCAGALTDTQYF. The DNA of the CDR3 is TGTGCCAGCCGAGTGCACCCTTGCGCCGGTGCCCTTACAGATACGCAGTATTTT.

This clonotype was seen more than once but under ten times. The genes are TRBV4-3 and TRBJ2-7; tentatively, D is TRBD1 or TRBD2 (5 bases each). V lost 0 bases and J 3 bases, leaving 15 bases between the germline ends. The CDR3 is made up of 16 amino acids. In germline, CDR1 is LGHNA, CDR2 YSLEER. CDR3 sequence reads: CASSQDVYGGGYEQYF. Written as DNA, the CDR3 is TGCGCCAGCAGCCAAGATGTATATGGGGGTGGCTACGAGCAGTACTTC.

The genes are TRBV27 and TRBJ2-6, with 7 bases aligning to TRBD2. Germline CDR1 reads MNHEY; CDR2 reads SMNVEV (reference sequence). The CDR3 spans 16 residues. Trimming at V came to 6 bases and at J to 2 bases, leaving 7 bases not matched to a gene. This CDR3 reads CASREGLLAGANVLTF. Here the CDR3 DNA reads TGTGCCAGCAGAGAGGGACTACTTGCTGGGGCCAACGTCCTGACTTTC. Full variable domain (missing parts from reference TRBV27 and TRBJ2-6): EAQVTQNPRYLITVTGKKLTVTCSQNMNHEYMSWYRQDPGLGLRQIYYSMNVEVTDKGDVPEGYKVSRKEKRNFPLILESPSPNQTSLYFCASREGLLAGANVLTFGAGSRLTVL.

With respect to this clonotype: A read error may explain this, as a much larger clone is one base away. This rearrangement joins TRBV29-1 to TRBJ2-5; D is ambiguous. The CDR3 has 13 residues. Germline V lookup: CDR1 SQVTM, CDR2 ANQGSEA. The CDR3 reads CSAIASFGEAQYF. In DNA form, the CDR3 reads TGCAGCGCTATCGCCAGTTTCGGAGAGGCCCAGTACTTC.

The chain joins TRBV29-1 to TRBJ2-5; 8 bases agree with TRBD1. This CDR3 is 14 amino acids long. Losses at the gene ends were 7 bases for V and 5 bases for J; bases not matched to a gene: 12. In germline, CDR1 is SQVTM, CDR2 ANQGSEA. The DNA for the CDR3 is TGCAGCGCTGATCTAGACAGGGGAAGGGAGACCCAGTACTTC. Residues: CSADLDRGRETQYF.

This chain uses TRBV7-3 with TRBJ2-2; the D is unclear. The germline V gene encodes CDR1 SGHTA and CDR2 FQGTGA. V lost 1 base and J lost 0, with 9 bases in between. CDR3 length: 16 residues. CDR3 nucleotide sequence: TGTGCCAGCAGCTTAAATGCCCCCTCGAACACCGGGGAGCTGTTTTTT. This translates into CASSLNAPSNTGELFF.

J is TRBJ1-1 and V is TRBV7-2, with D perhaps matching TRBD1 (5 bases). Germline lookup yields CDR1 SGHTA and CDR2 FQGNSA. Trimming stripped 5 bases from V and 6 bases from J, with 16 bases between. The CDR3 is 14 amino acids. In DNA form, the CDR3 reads TGTGCCAGCAGCATGTCAGGGAACTCACCTGAAGCTTTCTTT. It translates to CASSMSGNSPEAFF.

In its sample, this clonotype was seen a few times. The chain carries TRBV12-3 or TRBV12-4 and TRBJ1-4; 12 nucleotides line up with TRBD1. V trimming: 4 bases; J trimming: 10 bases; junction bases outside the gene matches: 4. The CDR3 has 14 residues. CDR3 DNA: TGTGCCAGCAGTTCCGGGACAGGGGGCGGAAAACTGTTTTTT. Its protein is CASSSGTGGGKLFF.